This TCR beta chain was found in a study of cytomegalovirus exposure and HLA in healthy donors. For this clone: Its matching antigen is unknown.

This PCR relied on a set of 60 Vbeta primers and 13 Jbeta primers. Generated by immunoSEQ multiplex PCR, the TCRdb table keeps only in-frame clones and is missing some. The repertoire consists of about 180,000 clones, with around 80% occurring once and the leading ten covering approximately 0.51%. The germline V gene has CDR1 GTSNPN and CDR2 SVGIG (reference sequence). V lost 2 bases to trimming and J lost 4 bases, with 5 bases between them. CDR3 length: 11 amino acids. Study-wide results and limits: Productive rates of about 87% or about 30% were seen for most TCR beta V segments in an earlier analysis. The study listed 150 to 200 cytomegalovirus-associated TCR beta chains. Using a false discovery rate of 0.05, a later analysis showed that 16,951 TCR beta sequences were associated with HLA alleles. Accurate HLA-A and HLA-B prediction from TCR beta sequences was reported for most subjects.

V usage is TRBV30 and J usage is TRBJ1-2, with no clear D. The TCR originated in a woman aged 45-65 years in good health and CMV-seronegative. Material: PBMCs. In DNA, the CDR3 is TGTGCCTGGAGTAATCGCTATGGCTACACCTTC. Protein product: CAWSNRYGYTF. Looking up the rest from reference TRBV30 and TRBJ1-2 gives the full variable domain: SQTIHQWPATLVQPVGSPLSLECTVEGTSNPNLYWYRQAAGRGLQLLFYSVGIGQISSEVPQNLSASRPQDRQFILSSKKLLLSDSGFYLCAWSNRYGYTFGSGTRLTVV.